The 22 T cell receptor beta chains below all came from one sample that was sequenced in a study of blood T cell repertoires in COVID-19. Sequenced by immunoSEQ multiplex PCR; TCRdb stores in-frame clones only, minus some. Found here are about 180,000 clones, roughly 81% of them singletons; the top ten hold 12%. Sequenced input: peripheral blood. The receptors shown here come from a woman older than 75 with COVID-19, enrolled during active disease.

The V gene is TRBV4-1, the J gene TRBJ2-7, with D tentatively TRBD1 (6 bases). Trimming stripped 4 bases from V and 5 bases from J, with 12 bases between. The germline V gene has CDR1 MGHRA and CDR2 YSYEKL. CDR3 size: 13 residues. In DNA form, the CDR3 reads TGCGCCAGCAGCCTAAGACAGGAAAACGAGCAGTACTTC. The encoded protein is CASSLRQENEQYF.

A few counts support this clone. The rearrangement joins TRBV3-1 (or the pseudogene TRBV3-2) to TRBJ2-7; 9 bases agree with TRBD2. This CDR3 is 17 amino acids long. V lost 2 bases and J lost 1; bases outside the gene matches: 9. Germline V gives CDR1 LGHDT, CDR2 YNNKEL (reference sequence). DNA of the CDR3: TGTGCCAGCAGCCAAATCAGCGGGGGGATTGGGTCCTACGAGCAGTACTTC. Protein: CASSQISGGIGSYEQYF.

This chain uses TRBV10-3 with TRBJ1-6, with D perhaps matching TRBD1 (5 bases). The CDR3 is 16 amino acids. Looked up from germline, CDR1 is ENHRY and CDR2 is SYGVKD. The germline V and J ends were trimmed by 0 bases and 3 bases, with 9 bases remaining between them. DNA for the CDR3: TGTGCCATCAGTGAGTCGACAGTTGTCTATAATTCACCCCTCCACTTT. This sequence encodes CAISESTVVYNSPLHF.

V is TRBV5-5 and J is TRBJ2-3, with TRBD2 identical over 11 bases. This CDR3 comprises 16 residues. Germline-derived CDR1 and CDR2 are SGHKS and YYEKEE (reference sequence). J was trimmed by 1 base and V by 3 bases; bases with no gene match: 4. This CDR3 reads CASSSVTSGGTDTQYF. In nucleotides, the CDR3 is TGTGCCAGCAGCTCCGTGACTAGCGGGGGCACAGATACGCAGTATTTT.

V gene TRBV23-1 combines with J gene TRBJ1-2; D uncertain. TRBV23-1 is an open reading frame whose function is uncertain. The CDR3 length is 12 residues. Between the trimmed V and J ends, which lost 0 bases and 3 bases, there was a span of 2 bases. CDR3 DNA sequence: TGCGCCAGCAGTCAATCCTACTATGGCTACACCTTC. The encoded protein is CASSQSYYGYTF.

The chain carries TRBV28 and TRBJ2-1, with TRBD2 identical over 10 bases. Germline V gene lookup returns CDR1 MDHEN and CDR2 SYDVKM. J was trimmed by 0 bases and V by 4 bases; bases with no gene match: 6. The CDR3 length is 17 residues. CDR3 nucleotides: TGTGCCAGCAGTTCCTGGACTAGCGGCAGCTCCTACAATGAGCAGTTCTTC. Translating it yields CASSSWTSGSSYNEQFF.

This rearrangement joins TRBV5-4 to TRBJ2-5, with 9 bases lining up with TRBD2. The CDR3 is 18 amino acids. Looked up from germline, CDR1 is SGHNT and CDR2 is YYREEE (reference sequence). The V gene end was trimmed by 0 bases and the J gene end by 5 bases; junction bases not matched to a gene: 14. The CDR3 sequence: CASSLGLAGKVGSETQYF. Written as DNA, the CDR3 is TGTGCCAGCAGCTTGGGTCTAGCGGGGAAGGTCGGTTCGGAGACCCAGTACTTC.

This chain uses TRBV2 with TRBJ2-5; 12 bases match TRBD2. Germline loops: CDR1 SNHLY, CDR2 FYNNEI. The CDR3 covers 17 residues. The trim removed 8 bases at V and 2 bases at J, leaving 12 bases unmatched. The DNA for the CDR3 is TGTGCCAGCTATGGGGAGACTAGCGGGAGTCGACAAGAGACCCAGTACTTC. As protein: CASYGETSGSRQETQYF.

This clone appeared a single time. The chain recombines TRBV2 with TRBJ2-7; tentatively, D is TRBD1 (5 bases). V was trimmed by 2 bases and J by 0 bases, leaving 8 bases between them. The CDR3 is 14 amino acids. The germline V gene encodes CDR1 SNHLY and CDR2 FYNNEI. In nucleotides, the CDR3 is TGTGCCAGCAGTGAACAGACAGTCTCCTACGAGCAGTACTTC. This gives the protein CASSEQTVSYEQYF. The full variable domain, its missing parts supplied by reference TRBV2 and TRBJ2-7, is EPEVTQTPSHQVTQMGQEVILRCVPISNHLYFYWYRQILGQKVEFLVSFYNNEISEKSEIFDDQFSVERPDGSNFTLKIRSTKLEDSAMYFCASSEQTVSYEQYFGPGTRLTVT.

This chain links TRBV16 with TRBJ2-3; D may be TRBD2 (6 bases). Trimming took off 2 bases at V and 4 bases at J, with 10 bases between the two ends. Germline-derived CDR1 and CDR2 are KGHSY and FQNENV. The CDR3 runs to 14 residues. CDR3 nucleotides: TGTGCCAGCAGCCAAGGGCGGGACGCAGATACGCAGTATTTT. Protein: CASSQGRDADTQYF.

The J gene is TRBJ1-2, the V gene TRBV28; perhaps TRBD1 as D (5 bases). The CDR3 extends over 14 amino acids. The germline V and J ends were trimmed by 5 bases and 2 bases, with 12 bases remaining between them. Per the germline V gene, CDR1 is MDHEN and CDR2 is SYDVKM. This chain's CDR3 is CASSPGGSNYGYTF. CDR3 nucleotides: TGTGCCAGCAGTCCCGGGGGTTCGAACTATGGCTACACCTTC.

The chain employs TRBV29-1 and TRBJ2-7; 9 bases are shared with TRBD1. CDR3 length: 14 amino acids. V shed 2 bases, J shed 2 bases, and the junction held 4 bases outside the gene matches. Germline V gene sequence: CDR1 SQVTM, CDR2 ANQGSEA. The CDR3: CSVESTGGPYEQYF. The CDR3 nucleotides read TGCAGCGTTGAAAGTACAGGGGGCCCCTACGAGCAGTACTTC.

The count of this clone is one. The gene calls are TRBV5-4 and TRBJ2-5; 7 positions agree with TRBD1. The germline gives CDR1 SGHNT, CDR2 YYREEE (reference sequence). The V gene end was trimmed by 3 bases and the J gene end by 1 base; junction bases not matched to a gene: 12. This CDR3 region has 17 residues. CDR3 residues: CASSWGQFWDSQETQYF. The CDR3, as DNA: TGTGCCAGCAGCTGGGGACAGTTCTGGGACAGCCAAGAGACCCAGTACTTC.

This clone was seen a few times. The chain is built from TRBV5-1 and TRBJ2-7; no firm D call. The CDR3 consists of 15 residues. The V end lost 3 bases, the J end lost 5 bases, and 18 bases lay between the germline ends. Germline CDR1 SGHRS, CDR2 YFSETQ. CDR3: CASSWPDTNPHEQYF. In nucleotides, the CDR3 is TGCGCCAGCAGCTGGCCCGACACGAACCCCCACGAGCAGTACTTC.

This sequence joins TRBV2 and TRBJ1-1; a possible D gene is TRBD1 (6 bases). The V end was cut by 4 bases, the J end by 4 bases, with 16 bases between. Germline loops: CDR1 SNHLY, CDR2 FYNNEI. The CDR3 consists of 15 residues. The CDR3 loop reads CASSVYREGATEAFF. The CDR3 bases are TGTGCCAGCAGTGTTTACAGGGAAGGAGCCACTGAAGCTTTCTTT.

This clone was picked up a small number of times. The chain is built from TRBV3-1 (or the pseudogene TRBV3-2) and TRBJ2-7; weak D call: TRBD1 (6 bases). V shed 0 bases and J shed 6 bases, with 12 bases lying between them. Germline loops: CDR1 LGHDT, CDR2 YNNKEL (reference sequence). The CDR3 runs to 14 residues. CDR3 coding DNA: TGTGCCAGCAGCCAAGAGCCGAGGGGGATCGAGCAGTACTTC. Protein: CASSQEPRGIEQYF.

The chain recombines TRBV2 with TRBJ2-3, with D possibly TRBD2 on 5 matching bases. The ends were cut back, 5 bases at V and 1 base at J, with 19 bases in the middle. Germline V gene lookup returns CDR1 SNHLY and CDR2 FYNNEI. CDR3 size: 17 residues. CDR3 in DNA: TGTGCCAGCAGTAAAGTGCCCTCTGAAGCGGGCACAGATACGCAGTATTTT. Translation: CASSKVPSEAGTDTQYF.

The genes are TRBV6-1 and TRBJ2-5; D remains unclear. Germline CDR1 reads MNHNS; CDR2 reads SASEGT. The CDR3 spans 14 residues. Trimming removed 2 bases at V and 5 bases at J, with 12 bases between. The CDR3 sequence: CASSEMAILETQYF. In nucleotides, the CDR3 is TGTGCCAGCAGTGAAATGGCCATTTTGGAGACCCAGTACTTC.

This clone occurred once. The CDR3 DNA reads TGTGCCAGCTCACCGGGGCTAGCGGGAAACCCCACAGATACGCAGTATTTT. It specifies CASSPGLAGNPTDTQYF. The genes are TRBV18 and TRBJ2-3; TRBD2 matches 9 bases. J gave up 2 bases and V 3 bases, and 9 bases lay outside the gene matches. Germline CDR1 is KGHSH and CDR2 is LQKENI. CDR3 length: 17 amino acids.

This chain joins TRBV29-1 and TRBJ2-1; 8 bases match TRBD2. The CDR3 extends over 12 amino acids. The J segment lost 6 bases and the V segment lost 4 bases, leaving 2 bases of the junction unmatched. Germline CDR1 is SQVTM and CDR2 is ANQGSEA. The CDR3 loop is CSVAGGGNEQFF. CDR3 bases: TGCAGCGTTGCCGGGGGGGGCAATGAGCAGTTCTTC.

The rearrangement uses TRBV24-1 and TRBJ2-2; a possible D gene is TRBD1 (5 bases). V lost 1 base to trimming and J lost 5 bases, with 13 bases between them. The V gene's germline CDR1 is KGHDR and CDR2 SFDVKD. The CDR3 loop spans 16 amino acids. Here the CDR3 DNA reads TGTGCCACCAGTGATTTTGGCAGGGTGAGAACCGGGGAGCTGTTTTTT. Translated: CATSDFGRVRTGELFF.

Of note for this clone: The sample holds other DNA sequences that translate to the same CDR3. The chain joins TRBV2 to TRBJ1-2, with no clear D. V lost 1 base to trimming and J lost 5 bases, with 8 bases between them. In germline, CDR1 is SNHLY, CDR2 FYNNEI. CDR3 size: 13 residues. CDR3 protein: CASSEGGQYGYTF. The DNA of the CDR3 is TGTGCCAGCAGTGAAGGAGGCCAGTATGGCTACACCTTC.